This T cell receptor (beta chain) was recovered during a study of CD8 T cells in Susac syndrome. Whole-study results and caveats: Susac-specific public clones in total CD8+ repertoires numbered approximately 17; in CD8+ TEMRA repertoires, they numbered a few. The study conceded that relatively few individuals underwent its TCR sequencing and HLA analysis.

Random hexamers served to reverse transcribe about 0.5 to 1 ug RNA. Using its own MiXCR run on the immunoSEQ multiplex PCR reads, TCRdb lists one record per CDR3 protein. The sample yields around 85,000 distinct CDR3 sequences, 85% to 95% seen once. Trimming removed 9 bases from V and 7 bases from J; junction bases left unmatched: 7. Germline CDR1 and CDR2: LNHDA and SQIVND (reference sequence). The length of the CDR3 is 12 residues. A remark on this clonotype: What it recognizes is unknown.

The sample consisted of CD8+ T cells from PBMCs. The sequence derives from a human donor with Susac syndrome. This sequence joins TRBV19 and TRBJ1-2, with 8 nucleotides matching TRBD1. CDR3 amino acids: CASTTGVGGYTF. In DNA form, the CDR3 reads TGTGCCAGCACGACAGGGGTTGGTGGCTACACCTTC.